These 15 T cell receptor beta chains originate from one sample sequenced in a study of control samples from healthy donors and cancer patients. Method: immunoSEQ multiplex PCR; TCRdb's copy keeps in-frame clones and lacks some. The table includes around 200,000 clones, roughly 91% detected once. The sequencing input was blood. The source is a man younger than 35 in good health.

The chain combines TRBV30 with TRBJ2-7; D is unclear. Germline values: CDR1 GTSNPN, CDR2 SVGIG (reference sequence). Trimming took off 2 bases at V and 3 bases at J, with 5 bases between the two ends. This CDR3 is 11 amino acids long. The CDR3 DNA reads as TGTGCCTGGAGTTTAGGCTACGAGCAGTACTTC. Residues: CAWSLGYEQYF.

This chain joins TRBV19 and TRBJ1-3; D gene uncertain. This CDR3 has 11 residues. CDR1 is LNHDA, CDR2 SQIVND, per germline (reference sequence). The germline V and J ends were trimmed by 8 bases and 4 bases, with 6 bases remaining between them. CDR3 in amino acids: CASLDGNTIYF. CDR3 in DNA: TGTGCCAGTCTTGACGGAAACACCATATATTTT.

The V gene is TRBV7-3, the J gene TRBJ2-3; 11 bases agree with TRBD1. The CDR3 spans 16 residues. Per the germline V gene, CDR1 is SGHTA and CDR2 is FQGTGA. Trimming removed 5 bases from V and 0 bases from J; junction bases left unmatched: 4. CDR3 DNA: TGTGCCAGCAGCGCCGGGACAGGGGGAAGCACAGATACGCAGTATTTT. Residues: CASSAGTGGSTDTQYF.

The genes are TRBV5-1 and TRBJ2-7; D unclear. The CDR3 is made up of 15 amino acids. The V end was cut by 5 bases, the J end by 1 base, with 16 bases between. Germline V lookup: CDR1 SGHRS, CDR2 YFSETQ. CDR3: CASRVRTTGSYEQYF. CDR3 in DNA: TGCGCCAGCAGAGTGAGGACGACGGGTTCCTACGAGCAGTACTTC.

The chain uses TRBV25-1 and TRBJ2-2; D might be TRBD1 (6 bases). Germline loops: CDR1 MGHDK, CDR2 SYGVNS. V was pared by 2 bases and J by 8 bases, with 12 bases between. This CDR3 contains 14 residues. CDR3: CASSEVGRGGELFF. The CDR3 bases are TGTGCCAGCAGTGAAGTTGGCAGGGGTGGGGAGCTGTTTTTT.

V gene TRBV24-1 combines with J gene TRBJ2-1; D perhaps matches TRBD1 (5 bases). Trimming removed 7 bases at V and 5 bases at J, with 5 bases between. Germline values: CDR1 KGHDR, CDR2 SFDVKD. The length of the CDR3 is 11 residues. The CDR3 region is CATRQDNEQFF. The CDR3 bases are TGTGCCACCAGACAGGACAATGAGCAGTTCTTC.

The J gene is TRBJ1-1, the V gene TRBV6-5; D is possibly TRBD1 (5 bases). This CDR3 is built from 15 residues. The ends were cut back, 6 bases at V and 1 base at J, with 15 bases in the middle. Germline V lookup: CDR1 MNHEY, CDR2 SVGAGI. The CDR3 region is CASRARARENTEAFF. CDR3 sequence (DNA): TGTGCCAGCAGGGCCAGGGCCAGAGAGAACACTGAAGCTTTCTTT.

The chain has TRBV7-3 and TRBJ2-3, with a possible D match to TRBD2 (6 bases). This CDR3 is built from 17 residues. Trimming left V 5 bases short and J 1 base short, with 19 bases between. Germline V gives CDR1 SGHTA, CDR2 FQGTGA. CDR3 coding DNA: TGTGCCAGCAGCCCAATGGTCGGAGGGAGAGGCACAGATACGCAGTATTTT. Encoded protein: CASSPMVGGRGTDTQYF.

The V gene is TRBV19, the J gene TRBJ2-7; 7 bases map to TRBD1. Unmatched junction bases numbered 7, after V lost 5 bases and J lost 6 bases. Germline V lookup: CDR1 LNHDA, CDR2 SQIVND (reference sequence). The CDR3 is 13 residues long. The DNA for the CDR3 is TGTGCCAGTAGTGATCAGGGGGACACCGAGCAGTACTTC. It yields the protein CASSDQGDTEQYF.

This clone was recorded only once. CDR3 bases: TGTGCCAGCAGTTTTCCCCCCGTATACGAGCAGTACTTC. It translates to CASSFPPVYEQYF. The V gene is TRBV12-3 or TRBV12-4, the J gene TRBJ2-7; D unclear. The CDR3 runs 13 residues. The germline V and J ends were trimmed by 3 bases and 4 bases, with 10 bases remaining between them.

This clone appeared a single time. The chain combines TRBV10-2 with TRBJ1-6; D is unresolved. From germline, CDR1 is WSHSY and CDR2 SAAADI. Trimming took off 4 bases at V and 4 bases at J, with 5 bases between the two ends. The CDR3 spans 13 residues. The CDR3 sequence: CASSADYNSPLHF. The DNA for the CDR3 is TGCGCCAGCAGTGCAGATTATAATTCACCCCTCCACTTT.

CDR3 in DNA: TGCGCCAGCAGCTTCCCAGGGGTGAACACTGAAGCTTTCTTT. It is translated as CASSFPGVNTEAFF. V is TRBV5-1 and J is TRBJ1-1, with a possible D match to TRBD1 (6 bases). V lost 2 bases to trimming and J lost 0 bases, with 8 bases between them. Germline CDR1 and CDR2: SGHRS and YFSETQ. This CDR3 has 14 amino acids.

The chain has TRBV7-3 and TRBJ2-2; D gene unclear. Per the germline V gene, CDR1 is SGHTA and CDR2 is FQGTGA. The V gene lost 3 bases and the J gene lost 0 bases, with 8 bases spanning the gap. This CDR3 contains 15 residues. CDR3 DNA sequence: TGTGCCAGCAGCTTGTCGTTCACGAACACCGGGGAGCTGTTTTTT. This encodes CASSLSFTNTGELFF.

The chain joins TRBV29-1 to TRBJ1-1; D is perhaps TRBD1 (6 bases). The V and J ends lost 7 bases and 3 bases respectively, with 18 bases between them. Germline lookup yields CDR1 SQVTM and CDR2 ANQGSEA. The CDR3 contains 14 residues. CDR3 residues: CSGGPGGGDTEAFF. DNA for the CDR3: TGCAGCGGTGGGCCGGGGGGGGGCGACACTGAAGCTTTCTTT.

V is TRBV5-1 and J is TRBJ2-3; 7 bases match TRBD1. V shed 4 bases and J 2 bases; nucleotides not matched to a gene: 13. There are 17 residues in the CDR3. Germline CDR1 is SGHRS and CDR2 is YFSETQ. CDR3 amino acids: CASSTGARSLSTDTQYF. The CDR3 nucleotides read TGCGCCAGCAGCACAGGGGCTAGATCTCTCTCCACAGATACGCAGTATTTT.